The sequence of this TCR beta chain was determined in a study of blood T cell repertoires in COVID-19. The CDR3 sequence is 14 residues long. V dropped 3 bases and J dropped 5 bases, with 11 bases sitting between them. CDR1 ENHRY and CDR2 SYGVKD come from the germline V gene. Only in-frame clones appear in the TCRdb table, and some are missing; sequencing was by immunoSEQ multiplex PCR. The table lists 98,000 or so clones, approximately 83% of them singletons. The chain is built from TRBV10-3 and TRBJ1-5; tentatively, D is TRBD1 (6 bases). This TCR came from a woman aged 70-85 years with acute or convalescent COVID-19. The sample consisted of peripheral blood. The CDR3 DNA is TGTGCCATCAGTGACAACAGGGACCATCAGCCCCAGCATTTT. Translating it yields CAISDNRDHQPQHF.